A single sample is the source of the 12 T cell receptor beta chains below, sequenced in a study of T cell changes during pregnancy in multiple sclerosis. TCRdb's table, derived via immunoSEQ multiplex PCR, lists solely in-frame clones and lacks some. Among some 99,000 clones listed, under 95% were seen once. The sample was peripheral blood, taken after pregnancy. Receptors were obtained from a female donor with multiple sclerosis, enrolled in a pregnancy study.

This chain connects TRBV5-6 to TRBJ1-1, with D unresolved. Germline lookup yields CDR1 SGHDT and CDR2 YYEEEE. Trimming pared 0 bases from V and 11 bases from J, leaving 8 bases between. This CDR3 has 11 residues. This chain's CDR3 is CASSLAGLAFF. CDR3 sequence (DNA): TGTGCCAGCAGCTTGGCTGGCCTGGCTTTCTTT.

The V call is TRBV30, the J call TRBJ1-2; the D is unclear. V lost 0 bases and J 4 bases, leaving 6 bases between the germline ends. The CDR3 is 12 residues long. Germline assignment: CDR1 GTSNPN and CDR2 SVGIG (reference sequence). The CDR3 loop reads CAWSVQTYGYTF. The CDR3 DNA is TGTGCCTGGAGTGTACAGACCTATGGCTACACCTTC.

The chain uses TRBV7-3 and TRBJ1-2, with D unclear. CDR1 is SGHTA, CDR2 FQGTGA, per germline. The length of the CDR3 is 14 residues. Deletions cut 1 base from V and 3 bases from J, with 9 bases between. The CDR3 coding sequence is TGTGCCAGCAGCTTAAAAGGGAGGGACTATGGCTACACCTTC. It is translated as CASSLKGRDYGYTF.

The chain employs TRBV14 and TRBJ2-2; 7 nucleotides agree with TRBD1. Trimming took 4 bases from V and 3 from J; bases not matched to a gene: 8. CDR3 length: 16 amino acids. CDR1 and CDR2 (germline): SGHDN, FVKESK. The CDR3 DNA sequence: TGTGCCAGCAGCCCCCTCGGCCAGGGGGACACCGGGGAGCTGTTTTTT. Its translation: CASSPLGQGDTGELFF.

This sequence joins TRBV25-1 and TRBJ2-3, with no clear D. CDR3 size: 13 residues. Germline V gene sequence: CDR1 MGHDK, CDR2 SYGVNS. Trimming removed 4 bases from V and 2 bases from J, with 7 bases in between. CDR3 coding DNA: TGTGCCAGCAGTGGAGATAACACAGATACGCAGTATTTT. Translation: CASSGDNTDTQYF. The full variable domain, in which reference TRBV25-1 and TRBJ2-3 provide the parts outside the CDR3, is EADIYQTPRYLVIGTGKKITLECSQTMGHDKMYWYQQDPGMELHLIHYSYGVNSTEKGDLSSESTVSRIRTEHFPLTLESARPSHTSQYLCASSGDNTDTQYFGPGTRLTVL.

This chain connects TRBV7-8 to TRBJ1-3; D uncertain. This CDR3 is 16 amino acids long. Germline V gives CDR1 SGHVS, CDR2 FQNEAQ. Deletions cut 0 bases from V and 0 bases from J, with 9 bases between. The CDR3 sequence is CASSLAEVISGNTIYF. In DNA form, the CDR3 reads TGTGCCAGCAGCTTAGCGGAGGTGATCTCTGGAAACACCATATATTTT.

This clone was seen only a few times. V is TRBV25-1 and J is TRBJ1-5, with D perhaps matching TRBD1 (5 bases). The CDR3 runs to 14 residues. The V gene's germline CDR1 is MGHDK and CDR2 SYGVNS. Trimming took 3 bases from V and 6 from J, leaving 12 bases between them. For the CDR3, the DNA is TGTGCCAGCAGTGAGGGTCAGGGCTCTCAGCCCCAGCATTTT. Encoded protein: CASSEGQGSQPQHF.

The chain joins TRBV5-1 to TRBJ1-1; tentatively, D is TRBD1 (5 bases). Trimming removed 3 bases at V and 1 base at J, with 13 bases between. The length of the CDR3 is 15 residues. Germline CDR1 SGHRS, CDR2 YFSETQ. The CDR3 region is CASSWGVLPNTEAFF. The DNA of the CDR3 is TGCGCCAGCAGCTGGGGGGTACTCCCGAACACTGAAGCTTTCTTT.

The chain has TRBV7-9 and TRBJ2-3; D is uncertain. Per germline, CDR1 SEHNR and CDR2 FQNEAQ (reference sequence). Trimming removed 4 bases from V and 2 bases from J, with 7 bases in between. There are 13 residues in the CDR3. The CDR3 nucleotides read TGTGCCAGCAGCTCGTACAACACAGATACGCAGTATTTT. It yields the protein CASSSYNTDTQYF.

The chain uses TRBV27 and TRBJ2-7; 11 bases fit TRBD2. CDR3 length: 14 amino acids. Germline loops: CDR1 MNHEY, CDR2 SMNVEV (reference sequence). The J segment lost 2 bases and the V segment lost 6 bases, leaving 3 bases of the junction unmatched. As DNA, the CDR3 is TGTGCCAGCAGCGGGACTAGCGGTCCCTACGAGCAGTACTTC. This encodes CASSGTSGPYEQYF.

The rearrangement uses TRBV7-8 and TRBJ2-7; weak D call: TRBD2 (5 bases). The CDR3 loop spans 15 amino acids. V was clipped by 0 bases and J by 2 bases, with 11 bases between them. In germline, CDR1 is SGHVS, CDR2 FQNEAQ. CDR3 in DNA: TGTGCCAGCAGCTTAGCCCGGGATGGGGCCTACGAGCAGTACTTC. Its translation is CASSLARDGAYEQYF.

V usage is TRBV27 and J usage is TRBJ1-1, with TRBD1 matching 8 bases. V lost 2 bases, J lost 1 base, and 3 bases stayed unmatched. The CDR3 length is 15 residues. The V gene's germline CDR1 is MNHEY and CDR2 SMNVEV (reference sequence). CDR3 in amino acids: CASSLAGGGNTEAFF. CDR3 in DNA: TGTGCCAGCAGTTTAGCAGGGGGCGGGAACACTGAAGCTTTCTTT.